Below are 31 T cell receptor beta chains sequenced from a single sample in a study of blood T cell repertoires in COVID-19. Only in-frame clones appear in the TCRdb table, and some are missing; sequencing was by immunoSEQ multiplex PCR. The sample lists more than 300,000 clones, more than 70% occurring once. Sequencing was performed on PBMCs or T cells enriched from blood (not recorded which). All receptors come from a woman younger than 35 who had recovered from COVID-19.

This clone occurred once. CDR3 sequence reads: CASSGTGGIGAGELFF. CDR3 nucleotide sequence: TGTGCCAGCAGTGGAACAGGGGGTATTGGTGCCGGGGAGCTGTTTTTT. J is TRBJ2-2 and V is TRBV6-4, with 8 positions matching TRBD1. After removal of 4 bases from V and 6 bases from J, the junction contained 10 bases not matched to a gene. The CDR3 covers 16 residues. CDR1 is MRHNA and CDR2 is SNTAGT in the germline V gene.

The V and J genes are TRBV9 and TRBJ2-1; tentatively, D is TRBD2 (6 bases). This CDR3 has 17 residues. CDR1 is SGDLS, CDR2 YYNGEE, per germline. Between the trimmed V and J ends, which lost 0 bases and 2 bases, there was a span of 15 bases. The CDR3: CASSVEWAGYTYNEQFF. Written as DNA, the CDR3 is TGTGCCAGCAGCGTAGAGTGGGCGGGGTATACCTACAATGAGCAGTTCTTC.

The rearrangement uses TRBV6-5 and TRBJ1-2; D uncertain. Germline lookup yields CDR1 MNHEY and CDR2 SVGAGI. CDR3 length equals 12 residues. Trimming shortened V by 0 bases and J by 6 bases, and 5 bases separated the two germline ends. CDR3 loop: CASSYSSNGYTF. CDR3 nucleotides: TGTGCCAGCAGTTACTCGAGCAATGGCTACACCTTC.

V gene TRBV7-9 combines with J gene TRBJ1-6, with TRBD1 matching 7 bases. The CDR3 has 13 amino acids. Germline V gene lookup returns CDR1 SEHNR and CDR2 FQNEAQ (reference sequence). With 10 bases clipped from V and 10 bases from J, the junction kept 10 bases outside the gene matches. This chain's CDR3 is CATSDRDGSPLHF. The CDR3 region has the DNA TGTGCCACATCCGACAGGGATGGGTCACCCCTCCACTTT.

This chain links TRBV5-4 with TRBJ2-4; 8 nucleotides line up with TRBD2. The CDR3 is 17 residues long. Germline V gene lookup returns CDR1 SGHNT and CDR2 YYREEE (reference sequence). V trimming: 4 bases; J trimming: 1 base; junction bases outside the gene matches: 10. CDR3 DNA: TGTGCCAGCAGCCCGGGAGGGCGTCAGAGGGCCAAAAACATTCAGTACTTC. This translates into CASSPGGRQRAKNIQYF.

The rearrangement joins TRBV15 to TRBJ1-6, with 7 bases fitting TRBD1. In germline, CDR1 is LNHNV, CDR2 YYDKDF (reference sequence). The CDR3 loop spans 14 amino acids. V was pared by 5 bases and J by 10 bases, with 8 bases of the junction left unmatched. The CDR3 DNA sequence: TGTGCCACCAGCCGTGACAGGGAATACTCACCCCTCCACTTT. This encodes CATSRDREYSPLHF.

The chain has TRBV6-5 and TRBJ1-2, with 7 bases identical to TRBD1. V lost 9 bases, J lost 4 bases, and 11 bases stayed unmatched. Germline values: CDR1 MNHEY, CDR2 SVGAGI. The CDR3 totals 14 residues. This chain's CDR3 is CASYFRGAGYGYTF. The CDR3 nucleotides are TGTGCCAGTTATTTCAGGGGGGCGGGCTATGGCTACACCTTC.

The chain is built from TRBV6-5 and TRBJ1-1; the D gene is possibly TRBD1 (5 bases). CDR1 is MNHEY, CDR2 SVGAGI, per germline. V lost 5 bases and J 4 bases, leaving 11 bases between the germline ends. The CDR3 loop spans 13 amino acids. CDR3 amino acids: CASSPTVRTEAFF. CDR3 bases: TGTGCCAGCAGTCCGACAGTCCGCACTGAAGCTTTCTTT.

The CDR3 is CASSLAPGQSRETQYF. The CDR3 DNA sequence: TGCGCCAGCAGCTTGGCTCCCGGACAGTCTCGGGAGACCCAGTACTTC. The chain recombines TRBV5-1 with TRBJ2-5; D possibly corresponds to TRBD1 (6 bases). Trimming shortened V by 0 bases and J by 5 bases, and 17 bases separated the two germline ends. Germline CDR1 and CDR2: SGHRS and YFSETQ. This CDR3 comprises 16 residues.

The J gene is TRBJ1-2, the V gene TRBV18; 7 bases map to TRBD1. The germline V gene encodes CDR1 KGHSH and CDR2 LQKENI. The CDR3 totals 14 residues. V lost 5 bases, J lost 3 bases, and 6 bases stayed unmatched. The CDR3 bases are TGTGCCAGCTCATATTCAGGGGGTGACTATGGCTACACCTTC. This translates into CASSYSGGDYGYTF.

The gene calls are TRBV28 and TRBJ2-6; 13 bases are a match to TRBD2. The CDR3 has 21 residues. Germline values: CDR1 MDHEN, CDR2 SYDVKM. Unmatched junction bases numbered 13, after V lost 5 bases and J lost 0 bases. For the CDR3, the DNA is TGTGCCAGCAGTGATGACCGACTAGCGGGGGGCGATCGCTCTGGGGCCAACGTCCTGACTTTC. Residues: CASSDDRLAGGDRSGANVLTF.

The V gene is TRBV9, the J gene TRBJ2-7; D call uncertain. The CDR3 length is 15 residues. The V and J ends lost 4 bases and 6 bases respectively, with 20 bases between them. Germline values: CDR1 SGDLS, CDR2 YYNGEE. CDR3 sequence: CASSPWSAGGREQYF. The CDR3 nucleotides are TGTGCCAGCAGCCCGTGGTCCGCAGGTGGGCGCGAGCAGTACTTC.

J is TRBJ1-5 and V is TRBV9; a weak D match, TRBD1 (6 bases). This CDR3 comprises 14 residues. Germline assignment: CDR1 SGDLS and CDR2 YYNGEE. The germline V and J ends were trimmed by 0 bases and 6 bases, with 10 bases remaining between them. DNA of the CDR3: TGTGCCAGCAGCGTAGGGCAGGGGACTCAGCCCCAGCATTTT. Encoded protein: CASSVGQGTQPQHF.

The rearrangement links TRBV6-2 or TRBV6-3 to TRBJ2-2; D possibly corresponds to TRBD2 (5 bases). The CDR3 covers 15 residues. Germline lookup yields CDR1 MNHEY and CDR2 SVGEGT. The ends were cut back, 5 bases at V and 2 bases at J, with 12 bases in the middle. As DNA, the CDR3 is TGTGCCAGCAGTGGGCTAGCAGTTAACACCGGGGAGCTGTTTTTT. It specifies CASSGLAVNTGELFF.

The chain is built from TRBV15 and TRBJ1-4; a weak D match, TRBD1 (5 bases). Trimming cost V 0 bases and J 0 bases, with 20 bases left between them. The length of the CDR3 is 20 residues. Per the germline V gene, CDR1 is LNHNV and CDR2 is YYDKDF (reference sequence). The chain's CDR3 is CATSRDPPRVGEATNEKLFF. The CDR3 region has the DNA TGTGCCACCAGCAGAGATCCCCCCCGGGTAGGGGAGGCAACTAATGAAAAACTGTTTTTT.

V is TRBV6-5 and J is TRBJ1-1; D remains ambiguous. This CDR3 has 14 residues. V was cut by 7 bases and J by 12 bases, with 24 bases left in between. Germline lookup yields CDR1 MNHEY and CDR2 SVGAGI. CDR3 in amino acids: CASNPRGNSRSTFF. CDR3 coding DNA: TGTGCCAGCAACCCCCGAGGGAATTCCAGGTCGACTTTCTTT.

V usage is TRBV7-3 and J usage is TRBJ2-7, with D perhaps matching TRBD2 (7 bases). Trimming cost V 10 bases and J 0 bases, with 19 bases left between them. The germline gives CDR1 SGHTA, CDR2 FQGTGA. The CDR3 covers 15 residues. The CDR3 DNA sequence: TGTGCCATCGGGGGCAGCGGGGATAGCTCCTACGAGCAGTACTTC. Protein: CAIGGSGDSSYEQYF.

The rearrangement joins TRBV27 to TRBJ1-1; 7 bases match TRBD1. The germline V gene has CDR1 MNHEY and CDR2 SMNVEV (reference sequence). The V segment lost 8 bases and the J segment 0 bases; nucleotides outside the gene matches: 3. The CDR3 is 13 amino acids. The CDR3 reads CASWDSLNTEAFF. The CDR3 DNA reads TGTGCCAGCTGGGACAGCTTGAACACTGAAGCTTTCTTT.

The chain recombines TRBV20-1 with TRBJ1-5; D is unclear. The CDR3 is made up of 15 amino acids. V dropped 3 bases and J dropped 0 bases, with 12 bases sitting between them. Germline CDR1 is DFQATT and CDR2 is SNEGSKA (reference sequence). CDR3 coding DNA: TGCAGTGCTAGTGTCGGTGTTAGTAGCAATCAGCCCCAGCATTTT. Its protein is CSASVGVSSNQPQHF.

The chain uses TRBV7-9 and TRBJ2-6, with D perhaps matching TRBD1 (5 bases). Germline-derived CDR1 and CDR2 are SEHNR and FQNEAQ (reference sequence). Trimming took off 4 bases at V and 2 bases at J, with 12 bases between the two ends. The CDR3 sequence is 16 residues long. The CDR3 region has the DNA TGTGCCAGCAGCTCATCCAGGGAAACTGGGGCCAACGTCCTGACTTTC. This encodes CASSSSRETGANVLTF.

J is TRBJ2-6 and V is TRBV3-1 (or the pseudogene TRBV3-2); 9 positions agree with TRBD2. V lost 0 bases, J lost 0 bases, and 9 bases stayed unmatched. The CDR3 has 20 residues. The germline V gene encodes CDR1 LGHDT and CDR2 YNNKEL (reference sequence). In nucleotides, the CDR3 is TGTGCCAGCAGCCAAGATTTTTTCCTAGCGGGGACCTCTGGGGCCAACGTCCTGACTTTC. Encoded protein: CASSQDFFLAGTSGANVLTF.

The rearrangement uses TRBV4-1 and TRBJ1-5; D perhaps matches TRBD1 (5 bases). The CDR3 extends over 14 amino acids. The V and J ends lost 8 bases and 1 base respectively, with 12 bases between them. CDR1 is MGHRA and CDR2 is YSYEKL in the germline V gene. CDR3 protein: CASGAVGSNQPQHF. CDR3 nucleotide sequence: TGCGCCAGCGGGGCTGTAGGAAGCAATCAGCCCCAGCATTTT.

The rearrangement links TRBV4-1 to TRBJ1-4; TRBD1 aligns across 7 bases. CDR3 length: 14 amino acids. The germline V gene encodes CDR1 MGHRA and CDR2 YSYEKL. Germline trimming cut 1 base from V and 11 bases from J; bases unmatched to any gene: 7. CDR3 DNA sequence: TGCGCCAGCAGCCAAGTCGCAGGGGGTAGCAAACTGTTTTTT. As protein: CASSQVAGGSKLFF.

V usage is TRBV20-1 and J usage is TRBJ1-1; D uncertain. Trimming left V 3 bases short and J 4 bases short, with 6 bases between. Germline CDR1 reads DFQATT; CDR2 reads SNEGSKA (reference sequence). The CDR3 covers 11 residues. CDR3 in amino acids: CSASSSTEAFF. The CDR3 bases are TGCAGTGCTAGCTCCTCCACTGAAGCTTTCTTT.

V gene TRBV5-6 combines with J gene TRBJ1-6; TRBD1 is a possible D gene (6 bases). The CDR3 length is 13 residues. V lost 4 bases, J lost 8 bases, and 10 bases lay in between. CDR1 and CDR2 from the germline V gene are SGHDT and YYEEEE. The CDR3 is CASSVSGDSPLHF. For the CDR3, the DNA is TGTGCCAGCAGCGTATCAGGGGATTCACCCCTCCACTTT. The variable domain in full, with the rest retrieved from reference TRBV5-6 and TRBJ1-6, is DAGVTQSPTHLIKTRGQQVTLRCSPKSGHDTVSWYQQALGQGPQFIFQYYEEEERQRGNFPDRFSGHQFPNYSSELNVNALLLGDSALYLCASSVSGDSPLHFGNGTRLTVT.

This chain uses TRBV25-1 with TRBJ1-3; D remains unclear. V dropped 10 bases and J dropped 4 bases, with 14 bases sitting between them. Germline V CDR1 and CDR2: MGHDK, SYGVNS. This CDR3 region has 13 residues. The CDR3: CATDPSGGNTIYF. The CDR3 DNA reads TGTGCCACCGACCCCAGCGGAGGAAACACCATATATTTT. Based on the CDR3 plus reference TRBV25-1 and TRBJ1-3, the full variable domain is EADIYQTPRYLVIGTGKKITLECSQTMGHDKMYWYQQDPGMELHLIHYSYGVNSTEKGDLSSESTVSRIRTEHFPLTLESARPSHTSQYLCATDPSGGNTIYFGEGSWLTVV.

V is TRBV6-2 or TRBV6-3 and J is TRBJ1-2; TRBD1 might be the D (6 bases). This CDR3 comprises 14 residues. Germline CDR1 MNHEY, CDR2 SVGEGT. Trimming stripped 0 bases from V and 8 bases from J, with 13 bases between. CDR3 sequence (DNA): TGTGCCAGCAGTTACTCGAACAGGGCGTTCGGCTACACCTTC. Protein product: CASSYSNRAFGYTF.

This CDR3 is CASSDPNENRLPNEKLFF. CDR3 nucleotides: TGTGCCAGCAGTGATCCGAACGAAAACAGGCTACCTAATGAAAAACTGTTTTTT. The rearrangement joins TRBV25-1 to TRBJ1-4, with D possibly matching TRBD1 (5 bases). Germline CDR1 reads MGHDK; CDR2 reads SYGVNS. This CDR3 contains 18 residues. V lost 3 bases and J 3 bases, leaving 20 bases between the germline ends.

The rearrangement joins TRBV7-3 to TRBJ2-2; D gene uncertain. The CDR3 runs to 14 residues. The germline V gene encodes CDR1 SGHTA and CDR2 FQGTGA. V dropped 2 bases and J dropped 3 bases, with 7 bases sitting between them. For the CDR3, the DNA is TGTGCCAGCAGCTTATTCGGAGACACCGGGGAGCTGTTTTTT. It encodes CASSLFGDTGELFF.

The genes are TRBV7-3 and TRBJ2-1; 11 bases map to TRBD2. Germline CDR1 is SGHTA and CDR2 is FQGTGA. V lost 5 bases, J lost 8 bases, and 14 bases stayed unmatched. This CDR3 region has 17 residues. The CDR3 DNA reads TGTGCCAGCAGCCCAAAGGCCCTAGCGGGGGGCTTAGATGAGCAGTTCTTC. This gives the protein CASSPKALAGGLDEQFF. Full variable domain (outside the CDR3, taken from reference TRBV7-3 and TRBJ2-1): GAGVSQTPSNKVTEKGKYVELRCDPISGHTALYWYRQSLGQGPEFLIYFQGTGAADDSGLPNDRFFAVRPEGSVSTLKIQRTERGDSAVYLCASSPKALAGGLDEQFFGPGTRLTVL.

The chain couples TRBV5-1 to TRBJ1-4; D may be TRBD1 (5 bases). CDR1 is SGHRS, CDR2 YFSETQ, per germline. The ends were cut back, 0 bases at V and 2 bases at J, with 8 bases in the middle. This CDR3 spans 15 amino acids. The CDR3 spells CASSLEAGTNEKLFF. The CDR3, as DNA: TGCGCCAGCAGCTTGGAAGCAGGGACTAATGAAAAACTGTTTTTT.